This entry is about one T cell receptor (beta chain). The antigen is undetermined. This sample stems from a study of Ad26.COV2.S vaccination and SARS-CoV-2 variants. Notes on the study in general: For non-spike TCRs, breadth in vaccine recipients resembled that in placebo recipients.

The treatment: around 19 received Ad26.COV2.S at low or high dose, single or two shots; roughly 5 received placebo; per-sample allocation not given. Following the first vaccine or placebo injection, samples were taken on day 63. The method was immunoSEQ multiplex PCR; TCRdb's version includes in-frame clones alone and lacks a portion of them. Altogether under 550,000 clones are present, over 75% being singletons, with the ten largest covering less than 15%. The CDR3 has 16 amino acids. Losses at the gene ends were 5 bases for V and 0 bases for J; bases not matched to a gene: 11. Germline V gives CDR1 GTSNPN, CDR2 SVGIG (reference sequence).

The source of this sequence is a person aged 18 to 59 who received the Ad26.COV2.S COVID-19 vaccine or a placebo. The chain links TRBV30 to TRBJ2-7, with TRBD2 identical over 9 bases. The sample in question was peripheral blood, obtained in a trial of Ad26.COV2.S vaccine versus placebo. The CDR3 nucleotides read TGTGCCTGGGGGCTAGCGGGAAGGGGAGCCTCCTACGAGCAGTACTTC. Protein: CAWGLAGRGASYEQYF.